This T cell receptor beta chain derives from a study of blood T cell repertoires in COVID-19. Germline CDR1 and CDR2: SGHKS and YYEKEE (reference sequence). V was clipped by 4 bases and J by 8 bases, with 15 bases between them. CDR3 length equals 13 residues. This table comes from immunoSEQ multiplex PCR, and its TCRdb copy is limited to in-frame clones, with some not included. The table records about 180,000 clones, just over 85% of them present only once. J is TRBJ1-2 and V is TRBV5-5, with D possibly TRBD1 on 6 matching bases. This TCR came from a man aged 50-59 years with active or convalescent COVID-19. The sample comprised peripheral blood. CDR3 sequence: CASSLLAGEGYTF. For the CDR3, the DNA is TGTGCCAGCAGCCTCTTGGCAGGGGAAGGCTACACCTTC.